The 32 T cell receptor beta chains presented below share a single source sample, sequenced in a study of T cells in tuberculosis. Using immunoSEQ multiplex PCR, the repertoire was profiled, and TCRdb retains in-frame clones only, with some absent. The data hold under 40,000 clones, with more than 85% observed a single time. The sample was PBMCs. These receptors came from a donor aged 10 to 29 with latent tuberculosis or without tuberculosis infection.

V and J are TRBV19 and TRBJ1-2; a weak D match, TRBD1 (6 bases). There are 14 residues in the CDR3. The V and J ends lost 3 bases and 4 bases respectively, with 12 bases between them. In germline, CDR1 is LNHDA, CDR2 SQIVND (reference sequence). CDR3 coding DNA: TGTGCCAGTAGTATCACAGGGTTTGGCTATGGCTACACCTTC. It translates to CASSITGFGYGYTF. Full variable domain (rest looked up from reference TRBV19 and TRBJ1-2): DGGITQSPKYLFRKEGQNVTLSCEQNLNHDAMYWYRQDPGQGLRLIYYSQIVNDFQKGDIAEGYSVSREKKESFPLTVTSAQKNPTAFYLCASSITGFGYGYTFGSGTRLTVV.

V and J are TRBV28 and TRBJ2-7; 12 nucleotides match TRBD1. V was clipped by 11 bases and J by 6 bases; unmatched bases: 5. Germline V gene lookup returns CDR1 MDHEN and CDR2 SYDVKM. CDR3 length equals 12 residues. CDR3 loop: CASGTGGREQYF. CDR3 bases: TGTGCCTCTGGGACAGGGGGCCGCGAGCAGTACTTC.

The J gene is TRBJ1-1, the V gene TRBV19; TRBD1 might be the D (5 bases). Germline CDR1 LNHDA, CDR2 SQIVND (reference sequence). The CDR3 is 14 amino acids. V was cut by 1 base and J by 1 base, with 7 bases left in between. The chain's CDR3 is CASSIGGGNTEAFF. Here the CDR3 DNA reads TGTGCCAGTAGTATAGGGGGCGGGAACACTGAAGCTTTCTTT. The variable domain in full, with the rest retrieved from reference TRBV19 and TRBJ1-1, is DGGITQSPKYLFRKEGQNVTLSCEQNLNHDAMYWYRQDPGQGLRLIYYSQIVNDFQKGDIAEGYSVSREKKESFPLTVTSAQKNPTAFYLCASSIGGGNTEAFFGQGTRLTVV.

The rearrangement uses TRBV9 and TRBJ1-1; 8 bases are shared with TRBD1. Germline CDR1 reads SGDLS; CDR2 reads YYNGEE. The CDR3 has 14 residues. V gave up 6 bases and J gave up 3 bases; unmatched junction bases: 7. Here the CDR3 reads CASNSGQGDTEAFF. Written as DNA, the CDR3 is TGTGCCAGCAATTCCGGACAGGGAGACACTGAAGCTTTCTTT. Using reference TRBV9 and TRBJ1-1 for the parts outside the CDR3, the full variable domain is DSGVTQTPKHLITATGQRVTLRCSPRSGDLSVYWYQQSLDQGLQFLIQYYNGEERAKGNILERFSAQQFPDLHSELNLSSLELGDSALYFCASNSGQGDTEAFFGQGTRLTVV.

The V and J genes are TRBV7-2 and TRBJ2-7; D remains ambiguous. The CDR3 covers 13 residues. CDR1 SGHTA and CDR2 FQGNSA come from the germline V gene. Trimming left V 4 bases short and J 2 bases short, with 9 bases between. The CDR3 DNA reads TGTGCCAGCAGCTCCGGTGCCACCTACGAGCAGTACTTC. This gives the protein CASSSGATYEQYF.

This chain links TRBV10-1 with TRBJ2-3; D might be TRBD1 (6 bases). V was trimmed by 3 bases and J by 5 bases, leaving 15 bases between them. The CDR3 consists of 15 residues. The germline gives CDR1 WNHNN, CDR2 SYGVQD (reference sequence). The CDR3 sequence is CASSERERGIDTQYF. The DNA of the CDR3 is TGCGCCAGCAGTGAAAGGGAAAGGGGGATAGATACGCAGTATTTT.

The chain links TRBV5-4 to TRBJ2-7, with D unclear. V gave up 0 bases and J gave up 5 bases, with 6 bases separating them. Germline values: CDR1 SGHNT, CDR2 YYREEE (reference sequence). The CDR3 totals 12 residues. This CDR3 reads CASSLVQNEQYF. The CDR3 bases are TGTGCCAGCAGCTTGGTTCAAAACGAGCAGTACTTC.

The V call is TRBV7-9, the J call TRBJ1-1; tentative D call: TRBD1 (6 bases). The V gene lost 6 bases and the J gene lost 2 bases, with 10 bases spanning the gap. The CDR3 spans 13 residues. Germline V gives CDR1 SEHNR, CDR2 FQNEAQ (reference sequence). The CDR3 DNA follows: TGTGCCAGCAGGCCCAGGGGTAACACTGAAGCTTTCTTT. Its protein product is CASRPRGNTEAFF.

This clone was observed a single time. The V call is TRBV7-9, the J call TRBJ1-5; D is ambiguous. The length of the CDR3 is 14 residues. CDR1 is SEHNR, CDR2 FQNEAQ, per germline (reference sequence). Trimming removed 5 bases from V and 4 bases from J, with 12 bases in between. CDR3 amino acids: CASSQSDGNQPQHF. The CDR3 region has the DNA TGTGCCAGCAGCCAATCTGACGGGAATCAGCCCCAGCATTTT.

This chain uses TRBV6-5 with TRBJ1-2, with D hard to call. Deletions cut 5 bases from V and 7 bases from J, with 17 bases between. The CDR3 contains 14 residues. Germline V gene lookup returns CDR1 MNHEY and CDR2 SVGAGI. The CDR3 loop reads CASSPARVGGGYTF. The CDR3 nucleotides read TGTGCCAGCAGTCCCGCCCGAGTGGGAGGTGGCTACACCTTC.

The genes are TRBV28 and TRBJ2-1; D is possibly TRBD2 (5 bases). This CDR3 has 15 amino acids. Germline V gene data show CDR1 as MDHEN and CDR2 as SYDVKM. V was cut by 2 bases and J by 5 bases, with 13 bases left in between. The chain's CDR3 is CASSLRSGNHNEQFF. Here the CDR3 DNA reads TGTGCCAGCAGTTTACGGTCCGGGAACCACAATGAGCAGTTCTTC. Based on the CDR3 plus reference TRBV28 and TRBJ2-1, the full variable domain is DVKVTQSSRYLVKRTGEKVFLECVQDMDHENMFWYRQDPGLGLRLIYFSYDVKMKEKGDIPEGYSVSREKKERFSLILESASTNQTSMYLCASSLRSGNHNEQFFGPGTRLTVL.

The V and J genes are TRBV14 and TRBJ2-2; D unclear. Germline V gene sequence: CDR1 SGHDN, CDR2 FVKESK. The ends were cut back, 1 base at V and 4 bases at J, with 4 bases in the middle. The CDR3 consists of 13 residues. The CDR3 loop reads CASSQVITGELFF. In nucleotides, the CDR3 is TGTGCCAGCAGCCAAGTAATCACCGGGGAGCTGTTTTTT.

A single count supports this clone. V is TRBV10-1 and J is TRBJ2-1; possible D gene TRBD2, 6 bases. The V end lost 3 bases, the J end lost 6 bases, and 9 bases lay between the germline ends. Germline CDR1 WNHNN, CDR2 SYGVQD (reference sequence). There are 13 residues in the CDR3. The CDR3 coding sequence is TGCGCCAGCAGTGATTGGACTACCAATGAGCAGTTCTTC. It is translated as CASSDWTTNEQFF.

The rearrangement uses TRBV6-5 and TRBJ2-1; a weak D match, TRBD2 (5 bases). Germline loops: CDR1 MNHEY, CDR2 SVGAGI. V was pared by 7 bases and J by 11 bases, with 12 bases between. This CDR3 has 11 residues. The CDR3 nucleotides are TGTGCCAGCACCGAGGGCCGAAAGCAGTTCTTC. Translating gives CASTEGRKQFF.

The J gene is TRBJ2-1, the V gene TRBV7-3, with 15 positions matching TRBD2. V was clipped by 0 bases and J by 6 bases; unmatched bases: 9. The germline gives CDR1 SGHTA, CDR2 FQGTGA. This CDR3 is 19 amino acids long. For the CDR3, the DNA is TGTGCCAGCAGCTTAACGGGGACTAGCGGGAGGAAAGAGAGCAATGAGCAGTTCTTC. Translating it yields CASSLTGTSGRKESNEQFF.

The V and J genes are TRBV5-4 and TRBJ2-5; 7 nucleotides match TRBD2. The germline CDR1 and CDR2 sequences are SGHNT and YYREEE (reference sequence). The CDR3 consists of 16 residues. V lost 0 bases to trimming and J lost 2 bases; unmatched junction nucleotides: 7. The DNA for the CDR3 is TGTGCCAGCAGCTTGGTGGGGGGAGGGCCGCAAGAGACCCAGTACTTC. Its translation is CASSLVGGGPQETQYF.

V and J are TRBV6-6 and TRBJ2-5; 7 nucleotides align to TRBD1. Germline V gives CDR1 MNHNY, CDR2 SVGAGI (reference sequence). J was trimmed by 4 bases and V by 6 bases; bases with no gene match: 5. The CDR3 is made up of 13 amino acids. CDR3 amino acids: CASRQGSRETQYF. CDR3 DNA sequence: TGTGCCAGCAGACAGGGGAGCCGAGAGACCCAGTACTTC.

This chain links TRBV11-3 with TRBJ2-1, with D tentatively TRBD1 (6 bases). The CDR3 covers 13 residues. Trimming shortened V by 5 bases and J by 5 bases, and 10 bases separated the two germline ends. CDR1 is SGHNT, CDR2 YENEEA, per germline. DNA of the CDR3: TGTGCCAGCAGCCCGACAGGTGACAATGAGCAGTTCTTC. Translating it yields CASSPTGDNEQFF.

The genes are TRBV25-1 and TRBJ2-7; tentative D call: TRBD1 (6 bases). The V end lost 6 bases, the J end lost 3 bases, and 18 bases lay between the germline ends. This CDR3 has 15 amino acids. Per germline, CDR1 MGHDK and CDR2 SYGVNS. CDR3 bases: TGTGCCAGCAGAGCTTCTTTTACAGGGCGCTACGAGCAGTACTTC. Its protein product is CASRASFTGRYEQYF.

This chain connects TRBV29-1 to TRBJ1-1, with D perhaps matching TRBD1 (5 bases). Germline CDR1 SQVTM, CDR2 ANQGSEA. V lost 7 bases and J 1 base, leaving 19 bases between the germline ends. CDR3 length: 15 residues. CDR3 amino acids: CSDLAAMGGNTEAFF. Here the CDR3 DNA reads TGCAGCGATCTGGCCGCTATGGGGGGGAACACTGAAGCTTTCTTT.

The J gene is TRBJ2-3, the V gene TRBV6-4; TRBD2 aligns across 8 bases. CDR1 and CDR2 (germline): MRHNA, SNTAGT. There are 16 residues in the CDR3. V was clipped by 2 bases and J by 1 base; unmatched bases: 5. Here the CDR3 DNA reads TGTGCCAGCAGTGACCTCGGGGGGGGAGGCACAGATACGCAGTATTTT. The encoded protein is CASSDLGGGGTDTQYF.

The V call is TRBV18, the J call TRBJ2-5; D possibly corresponds to TRBD1 (6 bases). CDR1 is KGHSH, CDR2 LQKENI, per germline. The CDR3 is 13 residues long. The V end lost 6 bases, the J end lost 5 bases, and 13 bases lay between the germline ends. CDR3 protein: CASSQQGGETQYF. DNA for the CDR3: TGTGCCAGCTCCCAACAGGGCGGGGAGACCCAGTACTTC.

This sequence joins TRBV28 and TRBJ1-2; TRBD1 matches at 11 bases. CDR1 is MDHEN, CDR2 SYDVKM, per germline. Trimming took 1 base from V and 8 from J; bases not matched to a gene: 12. The CDR3 sequence is 17 residues long. CDR3 nucleotides: TGTGCCAGCAGTTTATTGGGACAGGGGGTCGTCTCCTTCGGCTACACCTTC. The encoded protein is CASSLLGQGVVSFGYTF.

This clone was recorded a few times. CDR3 nucleotides: TGTGCCAGTAGGGGGCATGGCACAGATACGCAGTATTTT. Protein: CASRGHGTDTQYF. The gene calls are TRBV19 and TRBJ2-3; D is perhaps TRBD1 (5 bases). The CDR3 runs to 13 residues. CDR1 is LNHDA, CDR2 SQIVND, per germline (reference sequence). The V end lost 6 bases, the J end lost 1 base, and 8 bases lay between the germline ends.

V gene TRBV5-4 combines with J gene TRBJ2-6, with 8 bases fitting TRBD1. In germline, CDR1 is SGHNT, CDR2 YYREEE (reference sequence). This CDR3 has 20 amino acids. With 7 bases clipped from V and 0 bases from J, the junction kept 18 bases outside the gene matches. The CDR3 sequence: CASSIPRPGQATSGANVLTF. DNA of the CDR3: TGTGCCAGCTCTATTCCTCGGCCGGGACAGGCGACCTCTGGGGCCAACGTCCTGACTTTC.

CDR3: CASEIQGGWGKLFF. CDR3 sequence (DNA): TGTGCCAGCGAAATCCAGGGAGGGTGGGGAAAACTGTTTTTT. The chain joins TRBV7-2 to TRBJ1-4; a weak D match, TRBD1 (5 bases). V lost 8 bases and J lost 10, with 20 bases in between. This CDR3 contains 14 residues. CDR1 is SGHTA, CDR2 FQGNSA, per germline.

This clone was recorded once. The chain is built from TRBV13 and TRBJ2-7; D remains unclear. The germline V and J ends were trimmed by 5 bases and 10 bases, with 15 bases remaining between them. CDR3 length equals 12 residues. Germline V gene data show CDR1 as PRHDT and CDR2 as FYEKMQ (reference sequence). This chain's CDR3 is CASSALAEPQYF. For the CDR3, the DNA is TGTGCCAGCAGCGCCCTGGCGGAACCCCAGTACTTC. The variable domain in full, completed from reference TRBV13 and TRBJ2-7, reads AAGVIQSPRHLIKEKRETATLKCYPIPRHDTVYWYQQGPGQDPQFLISFYEKMQSDKGSIPDRFSAQQFSDYHSELNMSSLELGDSALYFCASSALAEPQYFGPGTRLTVT.

The genes are TRBV11-2 and TRBJ2-3; no reliable D call. Germline values: CDR1 SGHAT, CDR2 FQNNGV. V was cut by 6 bases and J by 5 bases, with 9 bases left in between. The CDR3 spans 12 residues. This chain's CDR3 is CASSSTGDTQYF. The DNA for the CDR3 is TGTGCCAGCAGTTCGACGGGAGATACGCAGTATTTT.

The chain uses TRBV11-2 and TRBJ1-1; D ambiguous. Germline CDR1 is SGHAT and CDR2 is FQNNGV. The CDR3 loop spans 15 amino acids. V lost 1 base, J lost 2 bases, and 11 bases lay in between. CDR3 protein: CASSLGGSRNTEAFF. The CDR3 nucleotides read TGTGCCAGCAGCTTAGGAGGAAGCAGAAACACTGAAGCTTTCTTT.

This clone showed up just a few times. The CDR3 loop is CAISGPGTSGGEHTDTQYF. The CDR3 nucleotides read TGTGCCATCAGTGGACCCGGGACTAGCGGGGGGGAACACACAGATACGCAGTATTTT. The V call is TRBV10-3, the J call TRBJ2-3, with TRBD2 matching over 16 bases. CDR1 is ENHRY, CDR2 SYGVKD, per germline. V shed 4 bases and J 2 bases; nucleotides not matched to a gene: 9. This CDR3 spans 19 amino acids.

The chain recombines TRBV10-3 with TRBJ1-5; weak D call: TRBD1 (6 bases). The CDR3 contains 14 residues. Per germline, CDR1 ENHRY and CDR2 SYGVKD. V was trimmed by 10 bases and J by 3 bases, leaving 16 bases between them. CDR3 sequence (DNA): TGTGCCACTGCCGGACAGACGGACAATCAGCCCCAGCATTTT. It codes for CATAGQTDNQPQHF.

The J gene is TRBJ1-1, the V gene TRBV7-2; D is unclear. CDR1 and CDR2 (germline): SGHTA, FQGNSA. The CDR3 has 13 residues. V lost 6 bases, J lost 6 bases, and 14 bases lay in between. The CDR3 is CASSGREVSEAFF. The CDR3 nucleotides read TGTGCCAGCAGTGGACGGGAGGTCTCTGAAGCTTTCTTT.